The clone carrying this TCR beta chain occurred a few times. What it binds is unknown. Germline CDR1 reads LGHDT; CDR2 reads YNNKEL (reference sequence). The CDR3 is 12 residues long. With 3 bases removed from V and 8 bases from J, the gap between germline ends came to 9 bases. The data originate from a study of identical twins. Regarding the study as a whole: Possibly, invariant MAIT and iNKT cells partly confounded zero-insertion analyses. Within beta out-of-frame sequences, the excess sharing observed between twins was weaker.

TCRdb passed the 5' RACE reads through MiXCR, listing each CDR3 protein once. The repertoire holds hundreds of thousands of distinct CDR3 sequences, with around 6% as singletons. The source material was naive T cells sorted from blood. The chain employs TRBV3-1 and TRBJ2-3, with D perhaps matching TRBD1 or TRBD2 (5 bases each). The clonotype was recovered from a man aged 18 to 29 in good health. The CDR3 DNA sequence: TGTGCCAGCAGCCAGAGGGGTGCTACGCAGTATTTT. It is translated as CASSQRGATQYF.